Detailed here is one T cell receptor (beta chain). The antigen remains undetermined. These data are taken from a study of T and B cells in COVID-19 patients. In the study overall: Peripheral blood came from COVID-19 patients with active infection or after recovery. Recovered patients mostly had mild to moderate COVID-19 managed as outpatients. Study-wide findings and caveats: Patients with COVID-19 reportedly showed strongly skewed T cell receptor beta variable and joining gene usage.

This CDR3 has 12 residues. The V gene's germline CDR1 is LNHDA and CDR2 SQIVND (reference sequence). The V end lost 9 bases, the J end lost 7 bases, and 16 bases lay between the germline ends. Multiplex PCR with BIOMED2 TRB-A/B primer pools amplified TRB rearrangements. TCRdb passed the multiplex PCR reads through MiXCR, listing each CDR3 protein once. The table records about 9,400 distinct CDR3 sequences, approximately 33% of them present only once. Blood genomic DNA input for TRB amplification was about 250-550 ng. This clonotype originated in a human donor who had recovered from COVID-19. The sequenced sample was blood. The rearrangement uses TRBV19 and TRBJ2-7; D may match TRBD1 or TRBD2 (5 bases each). DNA of the CDR3: TGTGCCAGCGGACCTCAGGGAGAAGAGCAGTACTTC. Amino acids: CASGPQGEEQYF.